Listed below are T cell receptor beta chains from one sample, sequenced in a study of CD8 T cells in ankylosing spondylitis. TCRdb processed the 5' RACE reads anew with MiXCR; each CDR3 protein has one entry. The table has fewer than 450,000 distinct CDR3 sequences, roughly 18% seen once. The sequencing sample was made of blood, either unsorted or a sorted T cell fraction (not recorded which). Receptor source: a male donor with ankylosing spondylitis. Each CDR3 is given with its conserved first and last residue. D genes are given only for firm matches. Clone size is not always given. Where it is, it says once, few, many or a class for expanded clones.

15 TRBJ2-3 few . TRBV30 CAWSWGNRDTDTQYF TGTGCCTGGAGCTGGGGGAACAGGGACACAGATACGCAGTATTTT
14 TRBJ2-5 many TRBD1 TRBV5-1 CASSPRGTQETQYF TGCGCCAGCAGCCCCAGGGGGACCCAAGAGACCCAGTACTTC
17 TRBJ2-1 few . TRBV7-9 CASSLVGRGGPYNEQFF TGTGCCAGCAGCTTAGTGGGCAGGGGGGGCCCCTACAATGAGCAGTTCTTC
15 TRBJ2-1 few TRBD2 TRBV7-2 CASSLELAGASKQFF TGTGCCAGCAGCTTAGAACTAGCGGGGGCCTCCAAACAGTTCTTC
17 TRBJ1-2 few TRBD1 TRBV9 CASSVGTGRDLNYGYTF TGTGCCAGCAGCGTCGGGACAGGGCGAGACCTTAACTATGGCTACACCTTC
13 TRBJ2-7 many . TRBV6-2/TRBV6-3 CASSWGGRYEQYF TGTGCCAGCAGTTGGGGGGGGCGATACGAGCAGTACTTC
18 TRBJ2-3 . TRBD2 TRBV10-3 CAISEGLAGDHSTDTQYF TGTGCCATCAGTGAGGGACTAGCGGGGGATCATAGCACAGATACGCAGTATTTT
17 TRBJ2-2 . TRBD1 TRBV5-1 CASSPGQGSGNTGELFF TGCGCCAGCAGCCCGGGACAGGGATCCGGGAACACCGGGGAGCTGTTTTTT
12 TRBJ2-3 . . TRBV4-2 CASSHTTDTQYF TGTGCCAGCAGCCACACGACAGATACGCAGTATTTT
14 TRBJ2-3 few . TRBV3-1 CASSPDSSGDTQYF TGTGCCAGCAGCCCGGACTCCTCAGGGGATACGCAGTATTTT
14 TRBJ2-5 many TRBD1 TRBV5-1 CASSGGQYQETQYF TGCGCCAGCAGCGGGGGACAGTACCAAGAGACCCAGTACTTC
17 TRBJ1-6 . TRBD1 TRBV6-5 CASSYPPGGTDNSPLHF TGTGCCAGCAGTTACCCTCCGGGCGGGACAGATAATTCACCCCTCCACTTT
13 TRBJ1-1 many . TRBV6-6 CASSPYMNTEAFF TGTGCCAGCAGCCCGTATATGAACACTGAAGCTTTCTTT
14 TRBJ1-1 . . TRBV7-9 CASSVATYNTEAFF TGTGCCAGCAGCGTCGCGACCTACAACACTGAAGCTTTCTTT
14 TRBJ1-5 few . TRBV11-2 CASSLSISNQPQHF TGTGCCAGCAGCTTAAGCATTAGCAATCAGCCCCAGCATTTT
15 TRBJ2-7 many . TRBV7-2 CASSPSGRSSYEQYF TGTGCCAGCAGCCCCTCCGGGCGGAGCTCCTACGAGCAGTACTTC
15 TRBJ2-2 few . TRBV7-9 CASSLASPNTGELFF TGTGCCAGCAGCTTAGCCAGCCCGAACACCGGGGAGCTGTTTTTT
15 TRBJ2-3 . TRBD2 TRBV20-1 CSARDRLAGADTQYF TGCAGTGCTAGAGATAGATTAGCGGGGGCAGATACGCAGTATTTT
15 TRBJ1-5 once . TRBV7-8 CASSPSKGLNQPQHF TGTGCCAGCAGCCCGTCGAAGGGGCTAAATCAGCCCCAGCATTTT
14 TRBJ2-2 many TRBD2 TRBV20-1 CSASRSSGPGELFF TGCAGTGCTAGTAGGTCTAGCGGTCCCGGGGAGCTGTTTTTT
15 TRBJ2-3 . . TRBV7-8 CASSWSGRGPDTQYF TGTGCCAGCAGCTGGTCAGGGAGAGGGCCAGATACGCAGTATTTT
15 TRBJ2-7 . . TRBV6-1 CASRDSAKKGDEQYF TGTGCCAGCAGGGACAGCGCCAAAAAGGGGGACGAGCAGTACTTC
12 TRBJ1-2 few TRBD1 TRBV12-3/TRBV12-4 CASSLGQGGYTF TGTGCCAGCAGTTTGGGACAGGGAGGCTACACCTTC
15 TRBJ2-2 . TRBD1 TRBV27 CASGAGQGTAGELFF TGTGCCAGCGGTGCGGGACAGGGTACGGCCGGGGAGCTGTTTTTT
13 TRBJ2-2 few . TRBV18 CASYFTNTGELFF TGTGCCAGCTACTTCACGAACACCGGGGAGCTGTTTTTT
16 TRBJ2-2 few TRBD2 TRBV9 CASSVSVAGVTGELFF TGTGCCAGCAGCGTATCTGTAGCGGGAGTCACCGGGGAGCTGTTTTTT
13 TRBJ2-4 many . TRBV30 CAWSLERENIQYF TGTGCCTGGAGTCTGGAGCGGGAAAACATTCAGTACTTC
16 TRBJ2-1 few . TRBV20-1 CSARDPSSTTRNEQFF TGCAGTGCTAGAGATCCGTCTAGTACCACAAGAAATGAGCAGTTCTTC
16 TRBJ2-1 many . TRBV5-1 CASSPRPDEQYNEQFF TGCGCCAGCAGCCCCCGCCCGGACGAACAATACAATGAGCAGTTCTTC
15 TRBJ1-5 few . TRBV18 CASSPDDRLNQPQHF TGTGCCAGCTCACCAGACGACAGACTCAATCAGCCCCAGCATTTT
13 TRBJ1-1 few . TRBV11-2 CASSSSRDTEAFF TGTGCCAGCAGCTCCTCCCGGGACACTGAAGCTTTCTTT
13 TRBJ1-5 many . TRBV7-2 CASSTDKDQPQHF TGTGCCAGCAGCACAGATAAGGATCAGCCCCAGCATTTT
15 TRBJ2-7 . TRBD1 TRBV5-1 CASSLAGGQGSEQYF TGCGCCAGCAGCTTGGCGGGGGGACAGGGGTCCGAGCAGTACTTC
15 TRBJ1-1 . . TRBV6-5 CASSYFGNTNTEAFF TGTGCCAGCAGTTATTTCGGGAATACGAACACTGAAGCTTTCTTT
13 TRBJ2-3 . . TRBV20-1 CSARVGLGDTQYF TGCAGTGCTAGAGTAGGGCTGGGAGATACGCAGTATTTT
13 TRBJ2-3 . TRBD2 TRBV20-1 CSAPGGGKDTQYF TGCAGTGCACCCGGGGGGGGCAAAGATACGCAGTATTTT
13 TRBJ2-2 . . TRBV4-1 CASSQTEFGELFF TGCGCCAGCAGCCAGACGGAGTTCGGGGAGCTGTTTTTT
14 TRBJ1-1 few . TRBV18 CASSPIGMNTEAFF TGTGCCAGCTCACCAATAGGGATGAACACTGAAGCTTTCTTT
16 TRBJ2-2 few . TRBV5-1 CASTPAVGGRTGELFF TGCGCCAGCACTCCGGCGGTCGGGGGTCGGACCGGGGAGCTGTTTTTT
14 TRBJ1-2 few . TRBV5-5 CASSVTGTHYGYTF TGTGCCAGCAGCGTGACCGGGACGCACTATGGCTACACCTTC
13 TRBJ2-7 . TRBD1 TRBV20-1 CSASFRDSYEQYF TGCAGTGCTAGTTTTCGGGACAGTTACGAGCAGTACTTC